Shown below are 26 T cell receptor beta chains from a single sample sequenced in a study of cytomegalovirus exposure and HLA in healthy donors (dated by TCRdb to the late 2010s). Library preparation used the immunoSEQ multiplex PCR assay. A mixture of 60 forward primers for TCR Vbeta segments and 13 reverse primers for TCR Jbeta segments was used in the multiplex PCR. The source is immuneACCESS, and TCRdb retained only in-frame sequences with V and J called. Part of the clones is not carried over; for the studies checked, unresolved V genes explain less than half of this, and the remainder is unexplained. The sample has 150,000 to 200,000 clones on record. The ten top clones hold over 1% of the sample. The specimen was PBMCs. These receptor sequences come from a woman in her sixties or seventies in good health and CMV-seronegative.

The J gene is TRBJ2-1, the V gene TRBV7-9; 14 bases match TRBD2. This CDR3 spans 17 amino acids. CDR1 and CDR2 (germline): SEHNR, FQNEAQ (reference sequence). V was clipped by 3 bases and J by 1 base; unmatched bases: 2. The CDR3, as DNA: TGTGCCAGCAGCTTCCGGACTAGCGGGGGGTCCTACAATGAGCAGTTCTTC. Translated: CASSFRTSGGSYNEQFF.

The chain is built from TRBV9 and TRBJ1-1; perhaps TRBD1 as D (5 bases). The CDR3 sequence is 14 residues long. V was clipped by 0 bases and J by 1 base, with 7 bases between them. The germline V gene has CDR1 SGDLS and CDR2 YYNGEE. CDR3 in DNA: TGTGCCAGCAGCGTAGTAGGACAGAACACTGAAGCTTTCTTT. Translated, it gives CASSVVGQNTEAFF. The full variable domain, its missing parts supplied by reference TRBV9 and TRBJ1-1, is DSGVTQTPKHLITATGQRVTLRCSPRSGDLSVYWYQQSLDQGLQFLIQYYNGEERAKGNILERFSAQQFPDLHSELNLSSLELGDSALYFCASSVVGQNTEAFFGQGTRLTVV.

In DNA form, the CDR3 reads TGCGCCAGCAGCCGCGCCGCAGGCGACTACGAGCAGTACTTC. It encodes CASSRAAGDYEQYF. V usage is TRBV5-1 and J usage is TRBJ2-7; D not certain. The CDR3 totals 14 residues. With 4 bases removed from V and 3 bases from J, the gap between germline ends came to 14 bases. From germline, CDR1 is SGHRS and CDR2 YFSETQ. Complete variable domain (other parts from reference TRBV5-1 and TRBJ2-7): KAGVTQTPRYLIKTRGQQVTLSCSPISGHRSVSWYQQTPGQGLQFLFEYFSETQRNKGNFPGRFSGRQFSNSRSEMNVSTLELGDSALYLCASSRAAGDYEQYFGPGTRLTVT.

The genes are TRBV7-9 and TRBJ2-1; the D gene is possibly TRBD1 (6 bases). In germline, CDR1 is SEHNR, CDR2 FQNEAQ (reference sequence). The CDR3 has 15 amino acids. V lost 0 bases and J lost 7, with 13 bases in between. Here the CDR3 DNA reads TGTGCCAGCAGCTTAGCCTCTGGCAGGGGTAATGAGCAGTTCTTC. Amino acids: CASSLASGRGNEQFF.

The CDR3 sequence is CASSARQGKEHEQYF. The CDR3 DNA follows: TGTGCCAGCAGCGCGAGACAGGGGAAGGAACACGAGCAGTACTTC. The chain joins TRBV11-2 to TRBJ2-7; TRBD1 matches at 8 bases. The V gene end was trimmed by 5 bases and the J gene end by 5 bases; junction bases not matched to a gene: 11. This CDR3 is 15 amino acids long. The germline V gene has CDR1 SGHAT and CDR2 FQNNGV.

The rearrangement joins TRBV7-6 to TRBJ2-7, with D perhaps TRBD1 (6 bases). The CDR3 runs 13 residues. Germline assignment: CDR1 SGHVS and CDR2 FNYEAQ. Trimming took off 4 bases at V and 4 bases at J, with 11 bases between the two ends. In DNA form, the CDR3 reads TGTGCCAGCAGCTGGGGGCCTACATACGAGCAGTACTTC. This codes for CASSWGPTYEQYF.

The CDR3 region is CASSTSSGQENIVRYF. In nucleotides, the CDR3 is TGCGCCAGCAGTACGTCTTCGGGACAGGAAAATATAGTCCGATACTTC. The V gene is TRBV5-1, the J gene TRBJ2-5; 8 bases are a match to TRBD1. Unmatched junction bases numbered 23, after V lost 5 bases and J lost 14 bases. This CDR3 has 16 residues. In germline, CDR1 is SGHRS, CDR2 YFSETQ.

This rearrangement joins TRBV5-5 to TRBJ2-3, with TRBD2 as a possible D gene (6 bases). The CDR3 is made up of 16 amino acids. Germline values: CDR1 SGHKS, CDR2 YYEKEE (reference sequence). V was shortened by 6 bases and J by 2 bases, with 19 bases between the two germline ends. The CDR3 protein is CASNPRRASVTDTQYF. Written as DNA, the CDR3 is TGTGCCAGCAACCCGAGGAGGGCCAGCGTCACAGATACGCAGTATTTT.

This chain joins TRBV6-5 and TRBJ1-4; TRBD1 matches at 9 bases. The CDR3 loop spans 15 amino acids. J gave up 8 bases and V 0 bases, and 4 bases lay outside the gene matches. The germline CDR1 and CDR2 sequences are MNHEY and SVGAGI. CDR3 DNA: TGTGCCAGCAGTTACTCGGGACAGGGATACGAAAAACTGTTTTTT. Translation gives CASSYSGQGYEKLFF.

CDR3 nucleotides: TGTGCCAGCAGCCAAGATGATGGCGGGAGGGCGGCCAATGAGCAGTTCTTC. This translates into CASSQDDGGRAANEQFF. The rearrangement joins TRBV4-2 to TRBJ2-1, with 9 bases fitting TRBD2. There are 17 residues in the CDR3. From germline, CDR1 is LGHNA and CDR2 YNFKEQ. Trimming cost V 0 bases and J 6 bases; bases outside gene matches: 9.

The V call is TRBV6-5, the J call TRBJ2-6; no firm D call. There are 15 residues in the CDR3. Germline CDR1 and CDR2: MNHEY and SVGAGI. V was trimmed by 2 bases and J by 2 bases, leaving 7 bases between them. The CDR3, as DNA: TGTGCCAGCAGTTACACAGTTACTGGGGCCAACGTCCTGACTTTC. Its protein product is CASSYTVTGANVLTF.

The J gene is TRBJ1-4, the V gene TRBV4-3; no clear D. CDR1 LGHNA and CDR2 YSLEER come from the germline V gene. The V and J ends lost 1 base and 3 bases respectively, with 9 bases between them. The CDR3 is made up of 15 amino acids. Here the CDR3 DNA reads TGCGCCAGCAGCCAAGCTTTGTTTCCTAATGAAAAACTGTTTTTT. Its translation is CASSQALFPNEKLFF.

The chain links TRBV5-1 to TRBJ2-1, with 10 bases fitting TRBD2. CDR1 and CDR2 (germline): SGHRS, YFSETQ. Trimming cost V 4 bases and J 2 bases; bases outside gene matches: 3. This CDR3 region has 15 residues. This CDR3 is CASSATSGTYNEQFF. In DNA, the CDR3 is TGCGCCAGCAGCGCTACTAGCGGGACCTACAATGAGCAGTTCTTC.

V and J are TRBV10-3 and TRBJ2-1, with 10 bases identical to TRBD2. CDR3 length equals 16 residues. The germline V gene has CDR1 ENHRY and CDR2 SYGVKD. V trimming: 4 bases; J trimming: 5 bases; junction bases outside the gene matches: 8. The CDR3 bases are TGTGCCATCAGTGGCGGGGGGACTAGCGACAACAATGAGCAGTTCTTC. Its protein product is CAISGGGTSDNNEQFF.

The chain uses TRBV5-1 and TRBJ2-1; 12 bases map to TRBD1. This CDR3 spans 15 amino acids. Trimming removed 4 bases from V and 8 bases from J; junction bases left unmatched: 7. Looked up from germline, CDR1 is SGHRS and CDR2 is YFSETQ. CDR3 nucleotides: TGCGCCAGCAGCCCCGGGACAGGGGGCTGGGATGAGCAGTTCTTC. The encoded protein is CASSPGTGGWDEQFF.

J is TRBJ1-1 and V is TRBV2; D is uncertain. V lost 10 bases, J lost 0 bases, and 9 bases lay in between. The CDR3 has 12 amino acids. Germline V lookup: CDR1 SNHLY, CDR2 FYNNEI. The CDR3 region is CATKPMNTEAFF. DNA of the CDR3: TGTGCCACCAAGCCCATGAACACTGAAGCTTTCTTT.

This chain connects TRBV18 to TRBJ2-7; TRBD2 aligns across 11 bases. The V gene end was trimmed by 3 bases and the J gene end by 2 bases; junction bases not matched to a gene: 6. The germline V gene has CDR1 KGHSH and CDR2 LQKENI. The CDR3 runs to 16 residues. The CDR3 DNA reads TGTGCCAGCTCACCTTTACTAGCGGGAGATACCTACGAGCAGTACTTC. It is translated as CASSPLLAGDTYEQYF.

The V gene is TRBV5-1, the J gene TRBJ1-2, with 7 bases lining up with TRBD1. CDR3 length: 15 residues. CDR1 SGHRS and CDR2 YFSETQ come from the germline V gene. Germline trimming cut 4 bases from V and 6 bases from J; bases unmatched to any gene: 12. As DNA, the CDR3 is TGCGCCAGCAGCCATCCCCGTGGGACAGCGGATGGCTACACCTTC. Amino acids: CASSHPRGTADGYTF.

This sequence joins TRBV7-8 and TRBJ1-2; no clear D gene. Germline V gene data show CDR1 as SGHVS and CDR2 as FQNEAQ. Between the trimmed V and J ends, which lost 4 bases and 0 bases, there was a span of 6 bases. This CDR3 has 13 residues. This CDR3 is CASSSYTNYGYTF. CDR3 sequence (DNA): TGTGCCAGCAGCTCTTACACTAACTATGGCTACACCTTC.

V is TRBV29-1 and J is TRBJ1-1, with no clear D. The CDR3 has 15 amino acids. CDR1 and CDR2 (germline): SQVTM, ANQGSEA. Trimming cost V 1 base and J 1 base, with 13 bases left between them. DNA for the CDR3: TGCAGCGTTGAAGGAGGCGTAGAGCGGAACACTGAAGCTTTCTTT. Amino acids: CSVEGGVERNTEAFF.

The rearrangement links TRBV7-6 to TRBJ2-7; possible D gene TRBD2, 7 bases. Trimming removed 5 bases at V and 1 base at J, with 15 bases between. The CDR3 spans 15 residues. CDR1 and CDR2 (germline): SGHVS, FNYEAQ. The DNA of the CDR3 is TGTGCCAGCAGCAACCTCGGGGGGCGGTCCTACGAGCAGTACTTC. Residues: CASSNLGGRSYEQYF.

The chain links TRBV5-4 to TRBJ2-2, with D maybe TRBD2 (6 bases). This CDR3 has 16 residues. Deletions cut 4 bases from V and 2 bases from J, with 15 bases between. CDR1 and CDR2 from the germline V gene are SGHNT and YYREEE (reference sequence). CDR3 loop: CASSPPGTRNTGELFF. The CDR3 DNA is TGTGCCAGCAGCCCCCCAGGGACTCGTAACACCGGGGAGCTGTTTTTT.

Note on this clone: The sample contains more than one DNA sequence encoding this CDR3. This chain uses TRBV7-9 with TRBJ1-1; possible D gene TRBD1, 5 bases. Germline V gene sequence: CDR1 SEHNR, CDR2 FQNEAQ (reference sequence). Trimming took 3 bases from V and 4 from J, leaving 9 bases between them. This CDR3 is 13 amino acids long. The CDR3 sequence is CASSLQGGTEAFF. The CDR3 DNA follows: TGTGCCAGCAGCTTGCAGGGCGGCACTGAAGCTTTCTTT.

The chain employs TRBV5-4 and TRBJ1-2; TRBD1 is a possible D gene (5 bases). The CDR3 sequence is 13 residues long. The ends were cut back, 3 bases at V and 7 bases at J, with 13 bases in the middle. In germline, CDR1 is SGHNT, CDR2 YYREEE (reference sequence). CDR3 nucleotides: TGTGCCAGCAGCTCCCGTGGGGCCCGTGGCTACACCTTC. Protein sequence: CASSSRGARGYTF.

The J gene is TRBJ1-1, the V gene TRBV7-8, with unresolved D. The germline V gene has CDR1 SGHVS and CDR2 FQNEAQ. CDR3 length: 14 amino acids. Trimming left V 5 bases short and J 4 bases short, with 14 bases between. CDR3 in DNA: TGTGCCAGCAGCAACGAAAGAGGTAGCACTGAAGCTTTCTTT. Protein product: CASSNERGSTEAFF.

This chain joins TRBV27 and TRBJ1-5, with 8 bases aligning to TRBD1. The germline V gene encodes CDR1 MNHEY and CDR2 SMNVEV (reference sequence). With V trimmed by 3 bases and J by 5 bases, 3 bases remained unmatched. The CDR3 sequence is 14 residues long. This chain's CDR3 is CASSFQGADQPQHF. In DNA form, the CDR3 reads TGTGCCAGCAGTTTTCAGGGGGCAGATCAGCCCCAGCATTTT.